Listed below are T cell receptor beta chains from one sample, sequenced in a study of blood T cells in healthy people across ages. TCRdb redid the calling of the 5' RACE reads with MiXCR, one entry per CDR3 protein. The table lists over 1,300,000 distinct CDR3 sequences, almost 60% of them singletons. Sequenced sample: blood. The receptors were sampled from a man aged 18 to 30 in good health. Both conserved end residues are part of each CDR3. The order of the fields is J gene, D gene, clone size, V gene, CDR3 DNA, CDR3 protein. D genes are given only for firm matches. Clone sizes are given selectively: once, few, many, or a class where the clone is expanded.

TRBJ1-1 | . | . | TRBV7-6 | TGTGCCAGCAGCTCGGACAAGAACACTGAAGCTTTCTTT | CASSSDKNTEAFF
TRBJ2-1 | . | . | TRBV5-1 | TGCGCCAGCAGCTTGGAGGGGGTGCGTTACAATGAGCAGTTCTTC | CASSLEGVRYNEQFF
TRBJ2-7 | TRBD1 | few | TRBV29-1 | TGCAGCGGGCGGACAGGGGGGCACGAGCAGTACTTC | CSGRTGGHEQYF
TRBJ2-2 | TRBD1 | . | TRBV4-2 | TGTGCCAGCAGCCCAGGGACAGTTTTCACCGGGGAGCTGTTTTTT | CASSPGTVFTGELFF
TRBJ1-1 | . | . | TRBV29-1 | TGCAGCGACCGCGCCGGGACACAAGCTTTCTTT | CSDRAGTQAFF
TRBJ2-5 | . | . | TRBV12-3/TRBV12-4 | TGTGCCAGCAGTTTTTTTGGGGAGAGACAAGAGACCCAGTACTTC | CASSFFGERQETQYF
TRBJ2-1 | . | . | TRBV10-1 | TGCGCCAGCAGCCATCGACTATTAGCTGAGCAGTTCTTC | CASSHRLLAEQFF
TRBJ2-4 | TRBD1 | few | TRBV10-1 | TGCGCCAGCTCCCGAGGGGTTGGGGACAGGGAATATGCGGAGCAGTACTTC | CASSRGVGDREYAEQYF
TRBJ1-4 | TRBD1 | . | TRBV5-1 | TGCGCCAGCAGCTCGACAGGGGGCAACGTCAATGAAAAACTGTTTTTT | CASSSTGGNVNEKLFF
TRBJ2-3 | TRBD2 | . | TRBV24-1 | TGTGCCACCAGTGATCCGGGACGGGGGGATACAGATACGCAGTATTTT | CATSDPGRGDTDTQYF
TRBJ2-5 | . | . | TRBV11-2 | TGTGCCAGCAGCTTAGATTCGTTAGGGGGGGACCAAGAGACCCAGTACTTC | CASSLDSLGGDQETQYF
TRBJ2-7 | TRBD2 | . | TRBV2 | TGTGCCAGCGGGCGGGGGGATTCCGAGCAGTACTTC | CASGRGDSEQYF
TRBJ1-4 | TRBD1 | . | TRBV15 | TGTGCCACAAACAGGGGTGAGGATGAAAAACTGTTTTTT | CATNRGEDEKLFF
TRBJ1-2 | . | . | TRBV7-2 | TGTGCCAGCAGCTTAGTGGGGGACCGGTGGGGCTACACCTTC | CASSLVGDRWGYTF
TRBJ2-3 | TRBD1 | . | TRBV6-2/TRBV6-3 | TGTGCCAGCATGCTCCGGGACAGGGTTGATACGCAGTATTTT | CASMLRDRVDTQYF
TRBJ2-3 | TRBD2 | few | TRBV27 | TGTGCCAGCAGTTTAGAGGGAGGGATCACAGATACGCAGTATTTT | CASSLEGGITDTQYF
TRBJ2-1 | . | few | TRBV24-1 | TGTGCCACCAGTGATTTGGCTGGGGCTAGCTCCTACAATGAGCAGTTCTTC | CATSDLAGASSYNEQFF
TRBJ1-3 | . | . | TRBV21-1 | TGTGCCAGCAGCAAAGGACGGAGACAGGGACTCTCTGGAAACACCATATATTTT | CASSKGRRQGLSGNTIYF
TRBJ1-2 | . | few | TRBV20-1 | TGCAGTGCTACCTGGGGGCCTTCTAACTATGGCTACACCTTC | CSATWGPSNYGYTF
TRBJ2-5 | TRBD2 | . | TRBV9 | TGTGCCAGCAGCGTAGAGTCTAGCGGAACCGAGACCCAGTACTTC | CASSVESSGTETQYF
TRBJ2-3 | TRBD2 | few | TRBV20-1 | TGCAGTGCTAGAGATTCCCAGCGGGGGCTTACCACAGATACGCAGTATTTT | CSARDSQRGLTTDTQYF
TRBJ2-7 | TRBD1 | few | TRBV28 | TGTGCCAGCAGTCCCCCGCAGGGGGTCTACGAGCAGTACTTC | CASSPPQGVYEQYF
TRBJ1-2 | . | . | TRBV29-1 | TGCAGCGTTTTCCTAGGCGATGGCTACACCTTC | CSVFLGDGYTF
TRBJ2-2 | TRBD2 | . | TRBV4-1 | TGCGCCAGCAGCCCAGGGGGACTAGCCCCCGGGGAGCTGTTTTTT | CASSPGGLAPGELFF
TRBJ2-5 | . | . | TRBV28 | TGTGCCAGCAGTCCACAACTGGAGACCCAGTACTTC | CASSPQLETQYF
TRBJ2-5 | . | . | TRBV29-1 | TGCAGCGTTGATTACAGACAAGAGACCCAGTACTTC | CSVDYRQETQYF
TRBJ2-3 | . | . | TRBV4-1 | TGCGCCAGCAGCCAAGATTCCCCTCTTCAACGGGGGCAGGTAGATACGCAGTATTTT | CASSQDSPLQRGQVDTQYF
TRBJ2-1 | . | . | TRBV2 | TGTGCCAGCGGGACTCGTATCGATAATGAGCAGTTCTTC | CASGTRIDNEQFF
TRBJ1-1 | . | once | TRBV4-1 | TGCGCCAGCAGCCACCCGGACGGGCATAACACTGAAGCTTTCTTT | CASSHPDGHNTEAFF
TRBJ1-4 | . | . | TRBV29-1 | TGCAGCGTTTTGAGGCGGAGTAATGAAAAACTGTTTTTT | CSVLRRSNEKLFF
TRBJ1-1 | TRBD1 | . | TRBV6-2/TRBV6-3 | TGTGCCAGCGCTAAAGGCCCGGGACAGGGCGACACTGAAGCTTTCTTT | CASAKGPGQGDTEAFF
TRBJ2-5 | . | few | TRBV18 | TGTGCCAGCTCCCCGGGGCAGGGTGTGAAGGATGAGACCCAGTACTTC | CASSPGQGVKDETQYF
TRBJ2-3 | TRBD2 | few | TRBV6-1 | TGTGCCAGCAACCCCACCAGCGGGGGTACAGATACGCAGTATTTT | CASNPTSGGTDTQYF
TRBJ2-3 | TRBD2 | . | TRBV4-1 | TGCGCCAGCAGCCAGGACCGGGGGGGACCTCGGCAGTATTTT | CASSQDRGGPRQYF
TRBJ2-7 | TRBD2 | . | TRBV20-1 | TGCAGTGCTAGAAAGGGACTAGCCCCCTACGAGCAGTACTTC | CSARKGLAPYEQYF
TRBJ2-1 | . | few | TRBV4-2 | TGTGCCAGCAGCCGACCCGTTGTGGGCAGGATCCATGAGCAGTTCTTC | CASSRPVVGRIHEQFF
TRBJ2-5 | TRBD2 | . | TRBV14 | TGTGCCAGCAGCCAAATAGCGGGGACGATCCAAGAGACCCAGTACTTC | CASSQIAGTIQETQYF
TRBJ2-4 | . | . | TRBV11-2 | TGTGCCAGCAGCTTGGCGACAGGTGATTACGAGAAGGAGTACTTC | CASSLATGDYEKEYF
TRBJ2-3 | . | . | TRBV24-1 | TGTGCCACCGGAGCGACAACCGGGACGATTACGCAGTATTTT | CATGATTGTITQYF
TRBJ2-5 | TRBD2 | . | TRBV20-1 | TGCAGTGCTGTCCGGGAGGGACTAGGACAAGAGACCCAGTACTTC | CSAVREGLGQETQYF
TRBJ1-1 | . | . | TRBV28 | TGTGCCAGCAGACTCTATACAGTGAACACTGAAGCTTTCTTT | CASRLYTVNTEAFF
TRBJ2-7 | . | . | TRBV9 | TGTGCCAGCAGCGTATCTCCGGCCGCCACCTACGAGCAGTACTTC | CASSVSPAATYEQYF
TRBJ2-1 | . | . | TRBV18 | TGTGCCAGCTCACCTCGAGACCCGAGGGCGGGTGAGCAGTTCTTC | CASSPRDPRAGEQFF
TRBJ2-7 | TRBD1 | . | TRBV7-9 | TGTGCCAGCAGCTTATACCCGGGACAGGTCACCTACGAGCAGTACTTC | CASSLYPGQVTYEQYF
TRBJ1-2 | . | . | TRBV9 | TGTGCCAGCAGCGTAGATGGGGGTTCTAACTATGGCTACACCTTC | CASSVDGGSNYGYTF
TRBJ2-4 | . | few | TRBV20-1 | TGCAGTGCACGTACCGTAGGCAAAAACATTCAGTACTTC | CSARTVGKNIQYF
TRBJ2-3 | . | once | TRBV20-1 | TGCAGTGCTAGTGACCCATCCAGTACAGATACGCAGTATTTT | CSASDPSSTDTQYF
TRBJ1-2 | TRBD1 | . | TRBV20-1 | TGCAGTGCTTGGGAGGGGGCGCAAGATGGCTACACCTTC | CSAWEGAQDGYTF
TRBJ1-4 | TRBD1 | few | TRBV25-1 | TGTGCCAGCACACGACAGGGTTCTGAAAAACTGTTTTTT | CASTRQGSEKLFF
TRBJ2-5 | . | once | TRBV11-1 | TGTGCCAGCAGCTTACAATTTACAGAGACCCAGTACTTC | CASSLQFTETQYF
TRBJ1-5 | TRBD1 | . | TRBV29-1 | TGCAGCCCGATAACCGGGACAGGGGCAGAACAGCCCCAGCATTTT | CSPITGTGAEQPQHF
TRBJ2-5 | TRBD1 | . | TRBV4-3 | TGCGCCAGCAGCGACGGACAGGGGGCACTTGAGCAGTACTTC | CASSDGQGALEQYF
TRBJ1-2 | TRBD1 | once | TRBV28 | TGTGCCAGCAGTGACAGGGGCGAGGATGGCTACACCTTC | CASSDRGEDGYTF
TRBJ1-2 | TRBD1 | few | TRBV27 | TGTGCCAGCACCACGACAGGGGCCACCAACTATGGCTACACCTTC | CASTTTGATNYGYTF
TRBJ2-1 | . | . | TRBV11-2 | TGTGCCAGCAGCTCTAACCGCTACAATGAGAAGTTCTTC | CASSSNRYNEKFF
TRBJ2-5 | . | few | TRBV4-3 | TGCGCCAGCAGCCCGGGATTCCAAGAGACCCAGTACTTC | CASSPGFQETQYF
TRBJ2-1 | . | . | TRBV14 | TGTGCCAGCAGCACCGCCCTGACTAGTTTTACGGATGAGCAGTTCTTC | CASSTALTSFTDEQFF